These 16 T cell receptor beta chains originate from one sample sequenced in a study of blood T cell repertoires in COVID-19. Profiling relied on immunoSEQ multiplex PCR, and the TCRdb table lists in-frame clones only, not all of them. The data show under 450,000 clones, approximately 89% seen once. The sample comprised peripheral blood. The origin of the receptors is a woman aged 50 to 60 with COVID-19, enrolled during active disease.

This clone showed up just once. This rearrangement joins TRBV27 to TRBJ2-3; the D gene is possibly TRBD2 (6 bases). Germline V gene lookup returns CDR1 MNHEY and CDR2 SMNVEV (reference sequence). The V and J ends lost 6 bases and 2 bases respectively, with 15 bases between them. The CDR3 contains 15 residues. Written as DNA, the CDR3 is TGTGCCAGCAGGCCGACTAGACTAATCACAGATACGCAGTATTTT. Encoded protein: CASRPTRLITDTQYF.

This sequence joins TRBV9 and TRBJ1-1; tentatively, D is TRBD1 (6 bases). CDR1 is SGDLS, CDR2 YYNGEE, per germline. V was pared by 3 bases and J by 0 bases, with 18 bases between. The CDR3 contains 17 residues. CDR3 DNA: TGTGCCAGCAGCGCCGGACAGAGGGCAGGGATGAACACTGAAGCTTTCTTT. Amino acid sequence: CASSAGQRAGMNTEAFF.

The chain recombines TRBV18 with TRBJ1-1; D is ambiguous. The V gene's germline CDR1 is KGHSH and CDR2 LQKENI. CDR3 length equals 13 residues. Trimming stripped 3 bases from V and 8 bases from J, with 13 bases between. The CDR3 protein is CASSPSSKTEAFF. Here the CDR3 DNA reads TGTGCCAGCTCACCGAGTTCGAAGACAGAAGCTTTCTTT.

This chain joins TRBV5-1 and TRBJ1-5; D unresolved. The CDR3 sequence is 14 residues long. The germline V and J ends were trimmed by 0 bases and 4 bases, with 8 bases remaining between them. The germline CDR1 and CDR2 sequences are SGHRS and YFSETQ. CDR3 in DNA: TGCGCCAGCAGCTTGGAGCCGGGGAATCAGCCCCAGCATTTT. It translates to CASSLEPGNQPQHF.

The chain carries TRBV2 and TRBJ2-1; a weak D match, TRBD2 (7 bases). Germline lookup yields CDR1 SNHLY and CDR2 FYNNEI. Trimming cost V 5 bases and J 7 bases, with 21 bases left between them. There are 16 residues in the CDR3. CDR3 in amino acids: CASSPPVGGPLNEQFF. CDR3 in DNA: TGTGCCAGCAGTCCTCCGGTGGGGGGGCCATTAAATGAGCAGTTCTTC.

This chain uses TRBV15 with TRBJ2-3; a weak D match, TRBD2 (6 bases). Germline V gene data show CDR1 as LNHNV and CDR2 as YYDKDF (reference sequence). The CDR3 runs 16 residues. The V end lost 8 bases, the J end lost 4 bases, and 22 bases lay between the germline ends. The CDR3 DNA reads TGTGCCACCGGATCAATAGCCGGGGGAATAGCAGATACGCAGTATTTT. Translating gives CATGSIAGGIADTQYF.

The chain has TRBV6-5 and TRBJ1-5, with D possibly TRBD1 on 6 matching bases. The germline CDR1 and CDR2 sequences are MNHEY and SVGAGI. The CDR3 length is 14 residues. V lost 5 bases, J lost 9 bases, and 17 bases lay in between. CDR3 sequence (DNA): TGTGCCAGCAGTAGGGAAGGGGGAGGGGGGCCCCAGCATTTT. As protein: CASSREGGGGPQHF.

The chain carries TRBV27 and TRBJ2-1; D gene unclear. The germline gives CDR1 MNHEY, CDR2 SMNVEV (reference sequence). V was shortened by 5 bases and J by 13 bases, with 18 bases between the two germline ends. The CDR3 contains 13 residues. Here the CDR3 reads CASSPYLESPQFF. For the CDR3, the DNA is TGTGCCAGCAGTCCTTACCTGGAGTCCCCCCAGTTCTTC.

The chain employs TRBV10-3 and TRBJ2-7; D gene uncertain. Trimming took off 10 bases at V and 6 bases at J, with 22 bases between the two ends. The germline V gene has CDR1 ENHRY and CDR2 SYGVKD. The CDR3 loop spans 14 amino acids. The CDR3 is CASGSPEQMGEQYF. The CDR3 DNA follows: TGTGCCAGCGGATCCCCGGAACAAATGGGCGAGCAGTACTTC.

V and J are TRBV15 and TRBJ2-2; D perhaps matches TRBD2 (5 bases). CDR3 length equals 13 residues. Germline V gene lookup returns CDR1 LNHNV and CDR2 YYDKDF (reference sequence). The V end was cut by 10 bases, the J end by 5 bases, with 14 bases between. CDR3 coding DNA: TGTGCCAAAACCAGGCCGGGAACCGGGGAGCTGTTTTTT. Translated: CAKTRPGTGELFF.

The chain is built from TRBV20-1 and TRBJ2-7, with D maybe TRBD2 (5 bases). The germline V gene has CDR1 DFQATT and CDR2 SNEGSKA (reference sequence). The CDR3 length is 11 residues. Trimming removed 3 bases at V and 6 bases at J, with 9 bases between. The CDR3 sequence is CSAREAREQYF. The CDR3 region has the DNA TGCAGTGCTAGGGAGGCGCGCGAGCAGTACTTC.

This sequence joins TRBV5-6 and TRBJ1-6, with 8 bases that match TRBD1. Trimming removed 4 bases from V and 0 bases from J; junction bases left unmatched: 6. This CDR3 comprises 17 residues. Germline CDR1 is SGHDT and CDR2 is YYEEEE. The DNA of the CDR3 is TGTGCCAGCAGCCCAACAGGGGGTAGCTCCTATAATTCACCCCTCCACTTT. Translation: CASSPTGGSSYNSPLHF.

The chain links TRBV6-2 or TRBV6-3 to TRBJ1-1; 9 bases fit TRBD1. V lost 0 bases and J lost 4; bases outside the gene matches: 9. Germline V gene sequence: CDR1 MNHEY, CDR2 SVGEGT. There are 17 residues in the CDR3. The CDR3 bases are TGTGCCAGCAGTTACTCGATGTACAGGGGGCGTATCACTGAAGCTTTCTTT. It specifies CASSYSMYRGRITEAFF.

The chain's CDR3 is CASSVENRASYNEQFF. CDR3 DNA sequence: TGTGCCAGCAGCGTGGAAAACAGGGCAAGCTACAATGAGCAGTTCTTC. The rearrangement uses TRBV9 and TRBJ2-1; D possibly corresponds to TRBD1 (6 bases). CDR1 is SGDLS and CDR2 is YYNGEE in the germline V gene. The CDR3 has 16 amino acids. V was clipped by 2 bases and J by 3 bases, with 15 bases between them.

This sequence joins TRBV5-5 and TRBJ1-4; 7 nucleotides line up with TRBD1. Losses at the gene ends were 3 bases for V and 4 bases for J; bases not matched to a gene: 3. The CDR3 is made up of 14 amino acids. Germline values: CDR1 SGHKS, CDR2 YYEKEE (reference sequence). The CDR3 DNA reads TGTGCCAGCAGCTGGGGACAGCGTAATGAAAAACTGTTTTTT. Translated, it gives CASSWGQRNEKLFF.

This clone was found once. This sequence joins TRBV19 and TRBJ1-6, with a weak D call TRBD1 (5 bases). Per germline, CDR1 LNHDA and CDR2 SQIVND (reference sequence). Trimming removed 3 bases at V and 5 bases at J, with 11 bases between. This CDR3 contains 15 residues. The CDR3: CASSIGGVDNSPLHF. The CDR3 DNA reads TGTGCCAGTAGTATCGGGGGGGTAGATAATTCACCCCTCCACTTT.